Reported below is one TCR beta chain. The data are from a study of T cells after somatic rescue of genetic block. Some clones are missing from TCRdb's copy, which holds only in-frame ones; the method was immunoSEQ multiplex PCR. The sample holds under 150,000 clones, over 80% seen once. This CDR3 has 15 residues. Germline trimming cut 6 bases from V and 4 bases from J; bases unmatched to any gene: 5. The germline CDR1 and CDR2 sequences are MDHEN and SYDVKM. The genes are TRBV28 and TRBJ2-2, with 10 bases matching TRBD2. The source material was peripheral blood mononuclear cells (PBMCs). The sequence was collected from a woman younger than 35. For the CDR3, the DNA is TGTGCCAGCAGCCGCCCTAGCGGGGGCACCGGGGAGCTGTTTTTT. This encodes CASSRPSGGTGELFF.